Listed below are T cell receptor delta chains from one sample, sequenced in a study of gamma-delta T cells after stem cell transplantation. TCRdb reanalyzed the RT-PCR reads using CATT. The top ten clones hold around 3.9% of a sample with some 13,000 delta-chain clones, about 34% of them seen once. Source material: gamma-delta T cells. Receptors originate from a human donor. It is not recorded whose cells these are; they may come from a transplant donor. CDR3s include the opening cysteine and the closing phenylalanine or tryptophan. The D gene is left open where the match is weak. Part of the rows lack a size; the others show once, few, many or a class for expanded clones.

CDR3nt: TGTGCCTGTGACAACAAGAGATTACGGGGGATCCGACTTAGCTCCTGGGACACCCGACAGATGTTTTTC
CDR3aa: CACDNKRLRGIRLSSWDTRQMFF
abundance: NA
j_gene: TRDJ3
d_gene: TRDD3
v_gene: TRDV2

CDR3nt: TGTGCCTGTGACACCGTGGACTGGCCTCAATCCTGGGACACCCGACAGATGTTTTTC
CDR3aa: CACDTVDWPQSWDTRQMFF
abundance: NA
j_gene: TRDJ3
d_gene: NA
v_gene: TRDV2

CDR3nt: TGTGCTCTTGGGGAACTAGTGACAAGGGGTTTTTTGTTGGTGGGGGATACGCGTATCCGGGGGCCTTTGACAGCACAACTCTTCTTT
CDR3aa: CALGELVTRGFLLVGDTRIRGPLTAQLFF
abundance: NA
j_gene: TRDJ2
d_gene: TRDD3
v_gene: TRDV1

CDR3nt: TGTGCTCTTGGGGAACATTTTGATACCTACCGGAGGACCCCTTCCACCGATAAACTCATCTTT
CDR3aa: CALGEHFDTYRRTPSTDKLIF
abundance: NA
j_gene: TRDJ1
d_gene: NA
v_gene: TRDV1

CDR3nt: TGTGCCTGTGACCGAGCCAGTACTGGGGGATACTCCTGGGACACCCGACAGATGTTTTTC
CDR3aa: CACDRASTGGYSWDTRQMFF
abundance: few
j_gene: TRDJ3
d_gene: TRDD3
v_gene: TRDV2

CDR3nt: TGTGCCTTTGGATCGGTCTTCCTACTAATTCCGTACTGGGGGATACATGACACCGATAAACTCATCTTT
CDR3aa: CAFGSVFLLIPYWGIHDTDKLIF
abundance: NA
j_gene: TRDJ1
d_gene: TRDD3
v_gene: TRDV3

CDR3nt: TGTGCCTGTGACACCGTCGTTTATGGGGGATACTTCAGGGACACCCGACAGATGTTTTTC
CDR3aa: CACDTVVYGGYFRDTRQMFF
abundance: NA
j_gene: TRDJ3
d_gene: TRDD3
v_gene: TRDV2

CDR3nt: TGTGCCTGTGACACCTTACTGGGGGATACAACCGATAAACTCATCTTT
CDR3aa: CACDTLLGDTTDKLIF
abundance: few
j_gene: TRDJ1
d_gene: TRDD3
v_gene: TRDV2

CDR3nt: TGTGCCTTCACTTCGTCGTGCTGGGGGAGACGCACGACTTACACCGATAAACTCATCTTT
CDR3aa: CAFTSSCWGRRTTYTDKLIF
abundance: NA
j_gene: TRDJ1
d_gene: TRDD3
v_gene: TRDV3

CDR3nt: TGTGCCTGTGACACTAGAAGCCTTAGGGGATACACTCTTACCGATAAACTCATCTTT
CDR3aa: CACDTRSLRGYTLTDKLIF
abundance: NA
j_gene: TRDJ1
d_gene: TRDD3
v_gene: TRDV2

CDR3nt: TGTGCTCTTGGGGAATTTTTTATGAAGGCTACTGGGGTCACCGATAAACTCATCTTT
CDR3aa: CALGEFFMKATGVTDKLIF
abundance: NA
j_gene: TRDJ1
d_gene: TRDD3
v_gene: TRDV1